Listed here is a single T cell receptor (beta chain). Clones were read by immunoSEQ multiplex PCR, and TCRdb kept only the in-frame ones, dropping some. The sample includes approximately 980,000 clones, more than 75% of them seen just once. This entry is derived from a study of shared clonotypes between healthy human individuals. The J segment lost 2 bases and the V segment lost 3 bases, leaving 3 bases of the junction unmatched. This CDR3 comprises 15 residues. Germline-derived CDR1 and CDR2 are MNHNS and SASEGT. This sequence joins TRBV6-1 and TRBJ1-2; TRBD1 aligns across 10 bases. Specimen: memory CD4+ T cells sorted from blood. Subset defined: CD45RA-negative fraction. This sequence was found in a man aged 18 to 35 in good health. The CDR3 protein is CASSEPGQGNYGYTF. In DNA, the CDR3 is TGTGCCAGCAGTGAGCCGGGACAGGGGAACTATGGCTACACCTTC.